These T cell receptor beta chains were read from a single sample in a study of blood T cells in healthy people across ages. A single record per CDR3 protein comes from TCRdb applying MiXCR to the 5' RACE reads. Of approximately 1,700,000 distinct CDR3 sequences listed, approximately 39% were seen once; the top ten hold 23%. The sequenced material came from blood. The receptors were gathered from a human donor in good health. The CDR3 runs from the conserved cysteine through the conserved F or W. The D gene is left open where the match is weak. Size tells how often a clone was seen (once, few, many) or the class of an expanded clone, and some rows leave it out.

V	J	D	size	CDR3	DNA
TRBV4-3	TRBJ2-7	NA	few	CASSQDLSGSEYF	TGCGCCAGCAGCCAAGATTTATCGGGTTCGGAGTACTTC
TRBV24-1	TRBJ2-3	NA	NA	CATSYSQTSTDTQYF	TGTGCCACCAGCTATTCGCAGACTTCGACGGATACGCAGTATTTT
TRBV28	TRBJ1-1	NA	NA	CASTQPALNTEAFF	TGTGCCAGCACCCAGCCGGCCCTGAACACTGAAGCTTTCTTT
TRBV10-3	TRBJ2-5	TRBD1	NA	CAISESRDSQETQYF	TGTGCCATCAGTGAGTCAAGGGACAGTCAAGAGACCCAGTACTTC
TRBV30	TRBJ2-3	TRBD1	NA	CAWSTGQVTDTQYF	TGTGCCTGGAGTACGGGACAGGTCACAGATACGCAGTATTTT
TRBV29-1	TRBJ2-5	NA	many	CSARNVGETQYF	TGCAGCGCCAGAAACGTCGGGGAGACCCAGTACTTC
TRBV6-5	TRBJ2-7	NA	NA	CASRTGRFNEQYF	TGTGCCAGCAGGACAGGGAGGTTTAACGAGCAGTACTTC
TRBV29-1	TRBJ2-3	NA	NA	CSPSWDNLGAQYF	TGCAGCCCCTCATGGGACAACCTAGGTGCGCAGTATTTT
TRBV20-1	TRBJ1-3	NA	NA	CSALSTGLGNTIYF	TGCAGTGCTCTATCGACAGGTTTAGGAAACACCATATATTTT
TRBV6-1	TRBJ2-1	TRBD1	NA	CASGGTGAGLGQFF	TGTGCCAGCGGTGGGACAGGGGCCGGTTTGGGGCAGTTCTTC
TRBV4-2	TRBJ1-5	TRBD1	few	CASSQGTGWSNQPQHF	TGTGCCAGCAGCCAAGGGACAGGGTGGAGCAATCAGCCCCAGCATTTT
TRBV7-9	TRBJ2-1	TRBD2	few	CASSPASGGRGDEQFF	TGTGCCAGCAGCCCGGCTAGCGGGGGCCGGGGAGATGAGCAGTTCTTC
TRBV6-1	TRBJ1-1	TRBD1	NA	CASSEWTGEGTEAFF	TGTGCCAGCAGTGAATGGACAGGGGAGGGGACTGAAGCTTTCTTT
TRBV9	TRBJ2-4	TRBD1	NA	CASSEGGQGINIQYF	TGTGCCAGCAGCGAGGGGGGACAGGGAATAAACATTCAGTACTTC
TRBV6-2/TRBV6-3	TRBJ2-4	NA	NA	CASSYLGTPPVEQYF	TGTGCCAGCAGTTACCTGGGGACTCCCCCTGTGGAGCAGTACTTC
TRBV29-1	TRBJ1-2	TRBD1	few	CSVERGDSYGYTF	TGCAGCGTTGAAAGGGGGGACAGCTATGGCTACACCTTC
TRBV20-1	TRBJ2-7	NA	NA	CSATAGTYEQYF	TGCAGTGCTACTGCGGGGACCTACGAGCAGTACTTC
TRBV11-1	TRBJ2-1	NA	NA	CASSLSRFRDYNEQFF	TGTGCCAGCAGCTTATCTCGCTTTCGAGACTACAATGAGCAGTTCTTC
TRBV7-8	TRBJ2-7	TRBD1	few	CASSSSIYLGQVDSYEQYF	TGTGCCAGCAGCTCATCTATATACCTTGGACAGGTGGACTCCTACGAGCAGTACTTC
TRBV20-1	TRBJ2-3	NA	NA	CSASPGPLITDTQYF	TGCAGTGCTAGTCCGGGACCCCTTATCACAGATACGCAGTATTTT